This T cell receptor beta chain is from a study of cytomegalovirus exposure and HLA in healthy donors. Study-wide findings and caveats: Common viral pathogens seemed, in a later analysis, to connect with several of the most significant clusters. When a later analysis compared HLA-associated TCR beta chains with equally common others, the HLA-associated chains turned out to be more clonally expanded and to have lower generation probabilities.

Donors likely had unrecorded immune exposures despite being nominally healthy when sampled. Amplification used 60 Vbeta primers and 13 Jbeta primers. Authors' processing steps: Per a later analysis, the number of unique TCR beta chains was about 80 million, of which 10 million to 11 million were shared. The assay was immunoSEQ multiplex PCR, and TCRdb's table has in-frame clones only and misses some. The V and J calls and the clone size are those of that table, but D and trimming were determined from the DNA. Among 100,000 to 150,000 clones listed, roughly 80% were seen once. A word on this clone: Its antigen is not known.

Germline V CDR1 and CDR2: MNHEY, SMNVEV (reference sequence). The CDR3 has 13 amino acids. Deletions cut 6 bases from V and 7 bases from J, with 13 bases between. The chain has TRBV27 and TRBJ2-1, with D tentatively TRBD1 (5 bases). The clonotype comes from a boy younger than 18 in good health and CMV-seronegative. Sequences were obtained from PBMCs. The CDR3 DNA follows: TGTGCCAGCAGCATAGGGGTGGGGAATGAGCAGTTCTTC. Protein: CASSIGVGNEQFF.